The clone carrying this T cell receptor beta chain was recorded a few times. J gave up 0 bases and V 2 bases, and 8 bases lay outside the gene matches. CDR3 size: 17 residues. CDR1 and CDR2 from the germline V gene are GTSNPN and SVGIG (reference sequence). This sample is drawn from a study of blood T cell repertoires in COVID-19. Study as a whole: Collection of acute and convalescent COVID-19 samples took place in the United States, Italy and Spain.

Produced via immunoSEQ multiplex PCR; TCRdb's table is partial and in-frame only. Of about 150,000 clones in the sample, about 73% are singletons; the top ten hold under 2%. Material for sequencing was peripheral blood. The chain recombines TRBV30 with TRBJ2-3; 10 nucleotides line up with TRBD2. This TCR came from a man aged 80 or over with acute or convalescent COVID-19. The DNA for the CDR3 is TGTGCCTGGAGTAGTTTTGTACTAGCGGGGAGCACAGATACGCAGTATTTT. Translating it yields CAWSSFVLAGSTDTQYF.